The 16 T cell receptor beta chains presented below share a single source sample, sequenced in a study of vaccination effects on CD4 cells after COVID-19. Antigen-specific CD4+ T cells were expanded with viral peptide pools in the ViraFEST assay before sequencing. Investigators separated out CD4+ T cells once 10 days of culture had passed. Previously uninfected by SARS-CoV-2, the vaccine recipients also showed negative nucleocapsid antibodies. Antigens of these TCRs are unknown. Profiling relied on immunoSEQ multiplex PCR, and the TCRdb table lists in-frame clones only, not all of them. Found here are 74,000 or so clones, about 80% of them singletons; the top ten hold 12%. Material: CD4+ T cells from PBMCs cultured with SARS-CoV-2 spike peptides, obtained before COVID-19 vaccination. The receptors were gathered from a human donor who received a COVID-19 vaccine.

The chain combines TRBV9 with TRBJ2-5; unclear D gene. CDR1 and CDR2 (germline): SGDLS, YYNGEE. The length of the CDR3 is 14 residues. Trimming pared 4 bases from V and 2 bases from J, leaving 12 bases between. The CDR3 is CASSPSGLQETQYF. The CDR3 DNA sequence: TGTGCCAGCAGCCCTTCGGGCTTACAAGAGACCCAGTACTTC.

This chain links TRBV10-3 with TRBJ1-5, with D possibly being TRBD1 (6 bases). Per the germline V gene, CDR1 is ENHRY and CDR2 is SYGVKD. This CDR3 has 13 amino acids. V was shortened by 6 bases and J by 4 bases, with 10 bases between the two germline ends. The CDR3 DNA is TGTGCCATCAGGGCAGGGGTAAATCAGCCCCAGCATTTT. Protein sequence: CAIRAGVNQPQHF.

The V call is TRBV3-1 (or the pseudogene TRBV3-2), the J call TRBJ2-5, with TRBD2 matching over 9 bases. Trimming cost V 0 bases and J 4 bases; bases outside gene matches: 9. The CDR3 length is 17 residues. CDR1 and CDR2 from the germline V gene are LGHDT and YNNKEL (reference sequence). The CDR3: CASSQEGWRGGLETQYF. CDR3 DNA: TGTGCCAGCAGCCAAGAGGGTTGGCGGGGGGGCTTAGAGACCCAGTACTTC.

This rearrangement joins TRBV12-5 to TRBJ2-1; maybe TRBD1 (6 bases). Germline lookup yields CDR1 LGHNT and CDR2 FRNRAP. V was shortened by 6 bases and J by 13 bases, with 16 bases between the two germline ends. This CDR3 contains 12 residues. This CDR3 reads CASGTAGVGQFF. CDR3 DNA: TGTGCTAGTGGCACCGCAGGGGTTGGACAGTTCTTC.

CDR3 amino acids: CASSEYLGGGQFGYTF. Here the CDR3 DNA reads TGTGCCAGCAGTGAATATCTGGGCGGGGGGCAGTTTGGCTACACCTTC. This sequence joins TRBV25-1 and TRBJ1-2, with D perhaps TRBD1 (6 bases). In germline, CDR1 is MGHDK, CDR2 SYGVNS. The V gene lost 0 bases and the J gene lost 7 bases, with 18 bases spanning the gap. The CDR3 is made up of 16 amino acids.

The chain combines TRBV7-2 with TRBJ2-1, with D maybe TRBD2 (7 bases). The ends were cut back, 5 bases at V and 4 bases at J, with 18 bases in the middle. The CDR3 has 16 amino acids. Germline V lookup: CDR1 SGHTA, CDR2 FQGNSA. The CDR3 DNA sequence: TGTGCCAGCAGCCGGGGGGCGACGGCCTATTACAATGAGCAGTTCTTC. Amino acid sequence: CASSRGATAYYNEQFF.

This clone was detected only once. This sequence joins TRBV5-1 and TRBJ1-2; D ambiguous. Germline values: CDR1 SGHRS, CDR2 YFSETQ. V was shortened by 2 bases and J by 4 bases, with 12 bases between the two germline ends. CDR3 length equals 14 residues. In DNA, the CDR3 is TGCGCCAGCAGCTTAAGCGTAATGACCTATGGCTACACCTTC. This gives the protein CASSLSVMTYGYTF.

This chain connects TRBV20-1 to TRBJ2-6; D gene unclear. This CDR3 spans 15 amino acids. V was clipped by 3 bases and J by 0 bases, with 9 bases between them. CDR1 and CDR2 (germline): DFQATT, SNEGSKA (reference sequence). CDR3 in DNA: TGCAGTGCTAGTCGCAGTTCCTCTGGGGCCAACGTCCTGACTTTC. Amino acids: CSASRSSSGANVLTF.

This chain joins TRBV10-3 and TRBJ1-1, with 9 bases that match TRBD1. The V gene's germline CDR1 is ENHRY and CDR2 SYGVKD. V lost 10 bases and J lost 3; bases outside the gene matches: 6. The CDR3 consists of 13 residues. CDR3 sequence reads: CATGQGTHTEAFF. The CDR3 DNA reads TGTGCCACCGGACAGGGGACGCACACTGAAGCTTTCTTT.

The V and J genes are TRBV24-1 and TRBJ2-3; 9 positions agree with TRBD1. Germline V gene lookup returns CDR1 KGHDR and CDR2 SFDVKD. This CDR3 spans 15 amino acids. After removal of 3 bases from V and 7 bases from J, the junction contained 7 bases not matched to a gene. The CDR3 nucleotides read TGTGCCACCAGTGATCCCACCGACAGGGGGTATACGCAGTATTTT. This gives the protein CATSDPTDRGYTQYF.

This chain links TRBV12-5 with TRBJ1-1, with D hard to call. Trimming left V 5 bases short and J 1 base short, with 11 bases between. Germline values: CDR1 LGHNT, CDR2 FRNRAP. There are 14 residues in the CDR3. The CDR3 region is CASGGYTANTEAFF. The DNA for the CDR3 is TGTGCTAGTGGTGGATACACAGCGAACACTGAAGCTTTCTTT.

The CDR3 protein is CASNQGGGTQYF. CDR3 coding DNA: TGTGCCAGCAACCAGGGGGGCGGGACGCAGTATTTT. This rearrangement joins TRBV3-1 (or the pseudogene TRBV3-2) to TRBJ2-3, with D possibly TRBD1 on 7 matching bases. There are 12 residues in the CDR3. CDR1 LGHDT and CDR2 YNNKEL come from the germline V gene (reference sequence). V was clipped by 7 bases and J by 9 bases, with 14 bases between them.

The rearrangement links TRBV7-2 to TRBJ2-3; tentative D call: TRBD2 (5 bases). This CDR3 comprises 13 residues. Germline assignment: CDR1 SGHTA and CDR2 FQGNSA. Trimming pared 4 bases from V and 5 bases from J, leaving 10 bases between. The CDR3 reads CASSSEGRDTQYF. The CDR3 DNA sequence: TGTGCCAGCAGCTCCGAAGGGAGAGATACGCAGTATTTT.

This clone was counted only a few times. The V gene is TRBV19, the J gene TRBJ1-2; 8 positions match TRBD1. Germline CDR1 is LNHDA and CDR2 is SQIVND (reference sequence). The CDR3 length is 14 residues. V lost 6 bases, J lost 4 bases, and 7 bases stayed unmatched. CDR3 sequence: CASSPGQGAYGYTF. The CDR3 nucleotides are TGTGCCAGTAGCCCTGGACAGGGAGCCTATGGCTACACCTTC.

This clone has a handful of counts. The rearrangement joins TRBV6-2 or TRBV6-3 to TRBJ2-2, with D possibly matching TRBD1 (6 bases). The germline V gene has CDR1 MNHEY and CDR2 SVGEGT. V dropped 5 bases and J dropped 3 bases, with 7 bases sitting between them. The CDR3 length is 13 residues. The DNA of the CDR3 is TGTGCCAGCAGTGGACAGCACACCGGGGAGCTGTTTTTT. The encoded protein is CASSGQHTGELFF.

The CDR3 coding sequence is TGTGCCAGCAGCCCAAACCCGACAGGGGCCAGCGGCTACACCTTC. Translation: CASSPNPTGASGYTF. The chain joins TRBV9 to TRBJ1-2; 8 nucleotides match TRBD1. The length of the CDR3 is 15 residues. V shed 4 bases and J 8 bases; nucleotides not matched to a gene: 13. CDR1 is SGDLS and CDR2 is YYNGEE in the germline V gene.